One sample yielded the 22 T cell receptor beta chains listed below, sequenced in a study of blood T cell repertoires in COVID-19. Produced via immunoSEQ multiplex PCR; TCRdb's table is partial and in-frame only. In the table there are just under 300,000 clones, around nine tenths of which are singletons. Sequenced input: peripheral blood. The receptor source for this set is a man in his 70s with acute or convalescent COVID-19.

V usage is TRBV21-1 and J usage is TRBJ2-1; the tabulated D call, TRBD2, remains unverified against the DNA. TRBV21-1 represents a pseudogene. This CDR3 is built from 16 residues. This chain's CDR3 is CASSKSGVWPYNEQFF. In nucleotides, the CDR3 is TGTGCCAGCAGCAAAAGTGGAGTTTGGCCCTACAATGAGCAGTTCTTC.

The chain couples TRBV28 to TRBJ2-1; 12 bases match TRBD2. Germline V gene lookup returns CDR1 MDHEN and CDR2 SYDVKM. CDR3 length: 13 residues. Trimming cost V 10 bases and J 13 bases; bases outside gene matches: 11. The CDR3 loop is CATSSGRALLQFF. The CDR3, as DNA: TGTGCCACTTCTAGCGGGAGGGCCCTCCTTCAGTTCTTC.

Concerning this clone itself: This sample also contains other DNA sequences that code for the same CDR3. The chain has TRBV9 and TRBJ1-4, with 10 bases lining up with TRBD1. Germline loops: CDR1 SGDLS, CDR2 YYNGEE. The V gene end was trimmed by 4 bases and the J gene end by 5 bases; junction bases not matched to a gene: 5. CDR3 length: 15 residues. CDR3 nucleotides: TGTGCCAGCAGCTCCAGACAGGGGGCAAATGAAAAACTGTTTTTT. It yields the protein CASSSRQGANEKLFF.

This clone was picked up one time. This chain joins TRBV18 and TRBJ2-5; 8 bases agree with TRBD1. CDR1 and CDR2 from the germline V gene are KGHSH and LQKENI. This CDR3 contains 15 residues. Germline trimming cut 6 bases from V and 1 base from J; bases unmatched to any gene: 7. The CDR3 nucleotides read TGTGCCAGCTCGCCTCAGACAGGGGCCCAAGAGACCCAGTACTTC. This sequence encodes CASSPQTGAQETQYF.

The CDR3 DNA follows: TGCGCCAGCACGCGAGACGAGGGCACAGATACGCAGTATTTT. This gives the protein CASTRDEGTDTQYF. The chain links TRBV4-1 to TRBJ2-3; D unresolved. The length of the CDR3 is 14 residues. Trimming removed 7 bases at V and 1 base at J, with 12 bases between. The germline CDR1 and CDR2 sequences are MGHRA and YSYEKL.

The V call is TRBV4-1, the J call TRBJ1-1, with 8 bases fitting TRBD1. Germline V gene sequence: CDR1 MGHRA, CDR2 YSYEKL. The length of the CDR3 is 15 residues. Trimming cost V 1 base and J 4 bases; bases outside gene matches: 5. The CDR3 sequence: CASSQGQGLGTEAFF. The CDR3 DNA follows: TGCGCCAGCAGCCAAGGACAGGGGTTGGGCACTGAAGCTTTCTTT.

This chain joins TRBV6-5 and TRBJ1-5, with D possibly TRBD1 on 5 matching bases. The CDR3 covers 15 residues. Germline V gene lookup returns CDR1 MNHEY and CDR2 SVGAGI. V dropped 5 bases and J dropped 7 bases, with 18 bases sitting between them. CDR3 nucleotides: TGTGCCAGCAGTCCCCTCGGGGGATTCGAGCAGCCCCAGCATTTT. This encodes CASSPLGGFEQPQHF.

Only one count was recorded for this clone. J is TRBJ1-4 and V is TRBV7-9; 12 positions match TRBD1. Germline loops: CDR1 SEHNR, CDR2 FQNEAQ (reference sequence). V shed 6 bases, J shed 8 bases, and the junction held 7 bases outside the gene matches. The CDR3 is 15 amino acids. The CDR3 loop reads CASRGTGGREEKLFF. In nucleotides, the CDR3 is TGTGCCAGCAGGGGGACAGGGGGCCGGGAGGAAAAACTGTTTTTT. The entire variable domain, with the rest obtained from reference TRBV7-9 and TRBJ1-4, is as follows: DTGVSQNPRHKITKRGQNVTFRCDPISEHNRLYWYRQTLGQGPEFLTYFQNEAQLEKSRLLSDRFSAERPKGSFSTLEIQRTEQGDSAMYLCASRGTGGREEKLFFGSGTQLSVL.

J is TRBJ2-5 and V is TRBV28; possible D gene TRBD1, 6 bases. CDR3 length: 13 residues. Trimming took off 6 bases at V and 5 bases at J, with 13 bases between the two ends. Germline V lookup: CDR1 MDHEN, CDR2 SYDVKM. The CDR3 sequence is CASRRAGDETQYF. CDR3 DNA: TGTGCCAGCAGGCGCGCAGGGGACGAGACCCAGTACTTC.

V usage is TRBV7-2 and J usage is TRBJ2-7, with 10 bases lining up with TRBD2. The CDR3 sequence is 15 residues long. Per the germline V gene, CDR1 is SGHTA and CDR2 is FQGNSA. After removal of 4 bases from V and 10 bases from J, the junction contained 13 bases not matched to a gene. CDR3 sequence: CASSSLAGAGGDQYF. The CDR3 DNA sequence: TGTGCCAGCAGCTCGCTAGCGGGGGCGGGGGGGGACCAGTACTTC.

CDR3 coding DNA: TGTGCCAGCTCGCGGACAGGGGAGAGCTCCTATAATTCACCCCTCCACTTT. Its translation: CASSRTGESSYNSPLHF. The chain combines TRBV18 with TRBJ1-6; TRBD1 matches at 9 bases. Germline trimming cut 6 bases from V and 0 bases from J; bases unmatched to any gene: 6. CDR3 length: 17 residues. Germline V lookup: CDR1 KGHSH, CDR2 LQKENI.

This chain joins TRBV19 and TRBJ2-7; maybe TRBD2 (5 bases). In germline, CDR1 is LNHDA, CDR2 SQIVND (reference sequence). This CDR3 spans 17 amino acids. V lost 5 bases and J lost 0, with 20 bases in between. The CDR3 DNA reads TGTGCCAGTAGTCCACTCGGGGTGGGTTACCCCTCCTACGAGCAGTACTTC. It translates to CASSPLGVGYPSYEQYF.

This chain joins TRBV18 and TRBJ2-7; no firm D call. V lost 2 bases to trimming and J lost 2 bases, with 7 bases between them. The CDR3 is 13 amino acids. CDR1 KGHSH and CDR2 LQKENI come from the germline V gene. The CDR3 nucleotides read TGTGCCAGCTCACCATCGCAGGCCTACGAGCAGTACTTC. Residues: CASSPSQAYEQYF.

The chain recombines TRBV28 with TRBJ2-6; possible D gene TRBD1, 5 bases. V gave up 3 bases and J gave up 4 bases, with 10 bases separating them. CDR1 MDHEN and CDR2 SYDVKM come from the germline V gene. The CDR3 loop spans 15 amino acids. The DNA of the CDR3 is TGTGCCAGCAGTTTTCAGGGCTCCGGGGCCAACGTCCTGACTTTC. This gives the protein CASSFQGSGANVLTF.

The genes are TRBV12-3 or TRBV12-4 and TRBJ1-1, with a tentative D call TRBD1 (5 bases). The CDR3 extends over 13 amino acids. Deletions cut 5 bases from V and 3 bases from J, with 10 bases between. The CDR3 region has the DNA TGTGCCAGCAGTGAAGTCAGGGACACTGAAGCTTTCTTT. Its translation is CASSEVRDTEAFF.

The rearrangement joins TRBV3-1 (or the pseudogene TRBV3-2) to TRBJ2-5; 9 nucleotides line up with TRBD2. Germline CDR1 reads LGHDT; CDR2 reads YNNKEL (reference sequence). The CDR3 length is 14 residues. The V and J ends lost 5 bases and 2 bases, in that order; junction bases with no gene match: 3. CDR3 residues: CASSYSGGQETQYF. DNA of the CDR3: TGTGCCAGCAGCTATAGCGGGGGTCAAGAGACCCAGTACTTC.

The chain couples TRBV30 to TRBJ1-6; D may be TRBD1 (6 bases). Germline loops: CDR1 GTSNPN, CDR2 SVGIG (reference sequence). The CDR3 has 13 residues. V was shortened by 5 bases and J by 8 bases, with 13 bases between the two germline ends. The CDR3 DNA reads TGTGCCTGGTTATCCAGGGGTGATTCACCCCTCCACTTT. Translating gives CAWLSRGDSPLHF.

The J gene is TRBJ2-7, the V gene TRBV9; no definite D call. The CDR3 consists of 13 residues. The V gene lost 2 bases and the J gene lost 3 bases, with 9 bases spanning the gap. Germline V gene sequence: CDR1 SGDLS, CDR2 YYNGEE. The CDR3 DNA is TGTGCCAGCAGCGTTAGCCCAGACTACGAGCAGTACTTC. It codes for CASSVSPDYEQYF.

This clone was observed a few times. The chain carries TRBV5-1 and TRBJ1-1, with D maybe TRBD1 (6 bases). V was shortened by 3 bases and J by 4 bases, with 10 bases between the two germline ends. There are 13 residues in the CDR3. Germline CDR1 and CDR2: SGHRS and YFSETQ. As DNA, the CDR3 is TGCGCCAGCAGCTCACAGGGATCCACTGAAGCTTTCTTT. It encodes CASSSQGSTEAFF.

This clone has only a few counts. V usage is TRBV4-2 and J usage is TRBJ1-6, with D perhaps TRBD1 (5 bases). This CDR3 region has 16 residues. Germline V gene lookup returns CDR1 LGHNA and CDR2 YNFKEQ. V was shortened by 0 bases and J by 10 bases, with 16 bases between the two germline ends. The CDR3 nucleotides read TGTGCCAGCAGCCAAGACAGGTCAGGGACTGGCTCACCCCTCCACTTT. Translation gives CASSQDRSGTGSPLHF.

The table lists this clone with a few counts. The rearrangement links TRBV2 to TRBJ2-7; the match to TRBD2 covers 9 bases. This CDR3 has 15 amino acids. The junction had 11 bases not matched to a gene; V was cut back by 6 bases and J by 5 bases. Germline values: CDR1 SNHLY, CDR2 FYNNEI. The CDR3 DNA reads as TGTGCCAGCAGCCCAATAGGGACTAGCACAAACGAGCAGTACTTC. Protein: CASSPIGTSTNEQYF. Full variable domain (missing parts from reference TRBV2 and TRBJ2-7): EPEVTQTPSHQVTQMGQEVILRCVPISNHLYFYWYRQILGQKVEFLVSFYNNEISEKSEIFDDQFSVERPDGSNFTLKIRSTKLEDSAMYFCASSPIGTSTNEQYFGPGTRLTVT.

The rearrangement joins TRBV24-1 to TRBJ2-5; D perhaps matches TRBD1 (6 bases). V lost 9 bases to trimming and J lost 5 bases, with 21 bases between them. Germline lookup yields CDR1 KGHDR and CDR2 SFDVKD. The CDR3 extends over 15 amino acids. CDR3 coding DNA: TGTGCCACCTCAGCGACAGGCCTGATGGCGGAGACCCAGTACTTC. It codes for CATSATGLMAETQYF.